The 22 T cell receptor beta chains below all came from one sample that was sequenced in a study of response to subunit inactivated influenza vaccine. MiXCR, run by TCRdb on the RT-PCR reads, gives a single entry per CDR3 protein. The sample has more than 700,000 distinct CDR3 sequences; less than 25% are singletons. Sequenced here: PBMCs from blood, sampled 5 days after vaccination. The receptors were gathered from a man in his forties or fifties who received an inactivated influenza vaccine.

This clonotype showed up just a few times. This sequence joins TRBV7-9 and TRBJ1-6; 10 nucleotides line up with TRBD1. The V segment lost 5 bases and the J segment 9 bases; nucleotides outside the gene matches: 10. Germline V CDR1 and CDR2: SEHNR, FQNEAQ (reference sequence). The CDR3 consists of 16 residues. The CDR3 DNA reads TGTGCCAGCAGCCCCCTCGGACAGGGGGACGGTTCACCCCTCCACTTT. This encodes CASSPLGQGDGSPLHF.

In this sample, this clonotype turned up a few times. J is TRBJ2-1 and V is TRBV20-1, with D perhaps matching TRBD2 (6 bases). V was clipped by 4 bases and J by 6 bases, with 16 bases between them. The CDR3 loop spans 14 amino acids. Germline CDR1 is DFQATT and CDR2 is SNEGSKA (reference sequence). As DNA, the CDR3 is TGCAGTGCTATACGGGACTCCCTCGGCAATGAGCAGTTCTTC. Its translation is CSAIRDSLGNEQFF.

The rearrangement uses TRBV20-1 and TRBJ2-1; 7 bases map to TRBD1. The ends lost 5 bases at V and 0 bases at J; junction bases unmatched: 4. The germline gives CDR1 DFQATT, CDR2 SNEGSKA (reference sequence). The CDR3 spans 14 residues. The CDR3: CSAGTASSYNEQFF. The CDR3 DNA is TGCAGTGCTGGGACAGCTAGCTCCTACAATGAGCAGTTCTTC.

This clonotype showed up many times. The V call is TRBV12-3 or TRBV12-4, the J call TRBJ2-1; 8 bases agree with TRBD2. The J segment lost 9 bases and the V segment lost 5 bases, leaving 18 bases of the junction unmatched. The CDR3 is 17 amino acids. CDR3 in DNA: TGTGCCAGCAGTCAATTACTAGCGGTTGGGAGGGCCGGTGAGCAGTTCTTC. Its translation: CASSQLLAVGRAGEQFF.

This clonotype came up a few times. The CDR3 reads CSVEVGQGSEAFF. In DNA form, the CDR3 reads TGCAGCGTTGAAGTGGGCCAGGGGTCTGAAGCTTTCTTT. The V call is TRBV29-1, the J call TRBJ1-1; tentatively, D is TRBD1 (6 bases). The CDR3 is made up of 13 amino acids. V lost 1 base, J lost 6 bases, and 12 bases lay in between. CDR1 is SQVTM, CDR2 ANQGSEA, per germline. Full variable domain (outside the CDR3, taken from reference TRBV29-1 and TRBJ1-1): SAVISQKPSRDICQRGTSLTIQCQVDSQVTMMFWYRQQPGQSLTLIATANQGSEATYESGFVIDKFPISRPNLTFSTLTVSNMSPEDSSIYLCSVEVGQGSEAFFGQGTRLTVV.

This clonotype was found a few times. This rearrangement joins TRBV30 to TRBJ2-7; D unclear. With 0 bases removed from V and 2 bases from J, the gap between germline ends came to 8 bases. CDR3 length: 13 amino acids. The germline gives CDR1 GTSNPN, CDR2 SVGIG (reference sequence). The CDR3 coding sequence is TGTGCCTGGAGTGTGGTCATCCCCTACGAGCAGTACTTC. It translates to CAWSVVIPYEQYF.

The V and J genes are TRBV5-6 and TRBJ2-2; perhaps TRBD1 as D (6 bases). The germline V gene has CDR1 SGHDT and CDR2 YYEEEE. The CDR3 has 16 amino acids. Trimming took 2 bases from V and 1 from J, leaving 12 bases between them. CDR3 sequence: CASSFPRDKNTGELFF. The CDR3 DNA follows: TGTGCCAGCAGCTTTCCCCGGGACAAGAACACCGGGGAGCTGTTTTTT.

This clonotype was observed a few times. This chain links TRBV5-5 with TRBJ2-2; D is uncertain. Germline CDR1 reads SGHKS; CDR2 reads YYEKEE (reference sequence). The germline V and J ends were trimmed by 6 bases and 0 bases, with 9 bases remaining between them. CDR3 length: 14 residues. The DNA of the CDR3 is TGTGCCAGCAAGGGCACTACGAACACCGGGGAGCTGTTTTTT. As protein: CASKGTTNTGELFF.

This clonotype turned up a few times. This sequence joins TRBV29-1 and TRBJ1-1; D possibly corresponds to TRBD1 (5 bases). The CDR3 spans 11 residues. V dropped 5 bases and J dropped 10 bases, with 14 bases sitting between them. Per germline, CDR1 SQVTM and CDR2 ANQGSEA. CDR3 sequence reads: CSVWGGEGAFF. The DNA of the CDR3 is TGCAGCGTTTGGGGGGGGGAAGGAGCTTTCTTT.

A single count supports this clonotype. This sequence joins TRBV18 and TRBJ2-3; D gene ambiguous. Germline lookup yields CDR1 KGHSH and CDR2 LQKENI. Trimming stripped 3 bases from V and 5 bases from J, with 12 bases between. This CDR3 contains 14 residues. CDR3 DNA sequence: TGTGCCAGCTCACCCCTAGGAAGAAGAGATACGCAGTATTTT. This translates into CASSPLGRRDTQYF. Using reference TRBV18 and TRBJ2-3 for the parts outside the CDR3, the full variable domain is NAGVMQNPRHLVRRRGQEARLRCSPMKGHSHVYWYRQLPEEGLKFMVYLQKENIIDESGMPKERFSAEFPKEGPSILRIQQVVRGDSAAYFCASSPLGRRDTQYFGPGTRLTVL.

The CDR3 sequence is CASSQDPRSNYGYTF. DNA for the CDR3: TGCGCCAGCAGCCAAGATCCGAGGAGCAACTATGGCTACACCTTC. V and J are TRBV4-3 and TRBJ1-2; no clear D gene. Germline loops: CDR1 LGHNA, CDR2 YSLEER. V lost 0 bases and J 2 bases, leaving 10 bases between the germline ends. CDR3 length: 15 amino acids.

The table lists this clonotype with many counts. The chain links TRBV7-2 to TRBJ2-1; 8 bases agree with TRBD2. The CDR3 has 15 residues. CDR1 is SGHTA, CDR2 FQGNSA, per germline. Germline trimming cut 1 base from V and 5 bases from J; bases unmatched to any gene: 4. The CDR3 is CASSLDGRGHNEQFF. In DNA form, the CDR3 reads TGTGCCAGCAGCTTAGACGGGAGGGGCCACAATGAGCAGTTCTTC. The whole variable domain, remainder taken from reference TRBV7-2 and TRBJ2-1, is GAGVSQSPSNKVTEKGKDVELRCDPISGHTALYWYRQSLGQGLEFLIYFQGNSAPDKSGLPSDRFSAERTGGSVSTLTIQRTQQEDSAVYLCASSLDGRGHNEQFFGPGTRLTVL.

This clonotype was counted only a few times. V usage is TRBV28 and J usage is TRBJ1-2; possibly TRBD1 for D (6 bases). From germline, CDR1 is MDHEN and CDR2 SYDVKM. Trimming took 7 bases from V and 2 from J, leaving 14 bases between them. The CDR3 extends over 14 amino acids. The CDR3 reads CASTLGDRNYGYTF. CDR3 in DNA: TGTGCCAGCACCCTAGGAGACAGGAACTATGGCTACACCTTC.

V is TRBV5-5 and J is TRBJ2-5; 7 bases agree with TRBD1. Germline V gives CDR1 SGHKS, CDR2 YYEKEE (reference sequence). Trimming took 5 bases from V and 4 from J; bases not matched to a gene: 11. CDR3 length equals 15 residues. CDR3 bases: TGTGCCAGCAGTTCATACAGGGGAATTGGAGAGACCCAGTACTTC. Translated, it gives CASSSYRGIGETQYF.

This clonotype was picked up many times. This chain joins TRBV5-1 and TRBJ2-2; D unresolved. This CDR3 spans 15 amino acids. Trimming removed 4 bases from V and 5 bases from J, with 15 bases in between. Per germline, CDR1 SGHRS and CDR2 YFSETQ. The CDR3: CASSQRLIQTGELFF. DNA for the CDR3: TGCGCCAGCAGCCAACGACTGATCCAGACCGGGGAGCTGTTTTTT.

This clonotype was seen repeatedly, ten times or more. This chain uses TRBV6-2 or TRBV6-3 with TRBJ2-5; D is unclear. The CDR3 runs to 11 residues. Per germline, CDR1 MNHEY and CDR2 SVGEGT. Trimming took 4 bases from V and 5 from J, leaving 5 bases between them. CDR3 sequence reads: CASSSTETQYF. The CDR3 region has the DNA TGTGCCAGCAGTTCAACGGAGACCCAGTACTTC.

The DNA of the CDR3 is TGTGCCAGGGACCTACTGACAGGCAAAGAGACCCAGTACTTC. Protein: CARDLLTGKETQYF. The chain joins TRBV11-2 to TRBJ2-5; a weak D match, TRBD1 (6 bases). CDR1 is SGHAT and CDR2 is FQNNGV in the germline V gene. The V and J ends lost 9 bases and 3 bases respectively, with 17 bases between them. The CDR3 sequence is 14 residues long.

V gene TRBV30 combines with J gene TRBJ2-7; possible D gene TRBD1, 6 bases. V lost 5 bases, J lost 7 bases, and 18 bases lay in between. Germline V lookup: CDR1 GTSNPN, CDR2 SVGIG (reference sequence). The CDR3 spans 13 residues. The DNA of the CDR3 is TGTGCCTGGTCCGACAGGCTCATAGGGGAGCAGTACTTC. As protein: CAWSDRLIGEQYF. Looking up the rest from reference TRBV30 and TRBJ2-7 gives the full variable domain: SQTIHQWPATLVQPVGSPLSLECTVEGTSNPNLYWYRQAAGRGLQLLFYSVGIGQISSEVPQNLSASRPQDRQFILSSKKLLLSDSGFYLCAWSDRLIGEQYFGPGTRLTVT.

This chain connects TRBV12-3 or TRBV12-4 to TRBJ2-2; a possible D gene is TRBD1 (5 bases). The CDR3 is made up of 15 amino acids. V gave up 7 bases and J gave up 2 bases, with 14 bases separating them. The CDR3 region is CASTPDSLNTGELFF. Written as DNA, the CDR3 is TGTGCCAGCACCCCAGACAGTCTCAACACCGGGGAGCTGTTTTTT.

There are a few counts of this clonotype. This chain connects TRBV7-2 to TRBJ2-5; D is ambiguous. Germline CDR1 reads SGHTA; CDR2 reads FQGNSA. This CDR3 region has 15 residues. The V and J ends lost 1 base and 3 bases respectively, with 12 bases between them. The CDR3 DNA follows: TGTGCCAGCAGCTTAGTTGGCAGCGCCAAAGAGACCCAGTACTTC. Residues: CASSLVGSAKETQYF.

There are a few counts of this clonotype. This chain connects TRBV27 to TRBJ2-2; 16 bases fit TRBD2. Germline V gene lookup returns CDR1 MNHEY and CDR2 SMNVEV (reference sequence). The CDR3 runs 19 residues. J gave up 2 bases and V 5 bases, and 8 bases lay outside the gene matches. CDR3 sequence: CASSNPGLAGGINTGELFF. CDR3 nucleotide sequence: TGTGCCAGCAGTAACCCGGGACTAGCGGGAGGGATAAACACCGGGGAGCTGTTTTTT.

This clonotype turned up a few times. The chain couples TRBV29-1 to TRBJ2-1; D is perhaps TRBD2 (5 bases). There are 14 residues in the CDR3. V gave up 6 bases and J gave up 2 bases, with 14 bases separating them. Germline assignment: CDR1 SQVTM and CDR2 ANQGSEA. The CDR3 region has the DNA TGCAGCGTCGGGCAGACTACGGCCTACAATGAGCAGTTCTTC. It specifies CSVGQTTAYNEQFF.